This T cell receptor (beta chain) was obtained from a study of graft-versus-host responses after intestinal transplantation. Libraries were prepared by immunoSEQ multiplex PCR; TCRdb keeps only in-frame clonotypes and omits some of them. The sample consists of fewer than 55,000 clones, roughly 95% of them appearing once. The CDR3 runs to 13 residues. Trimming at V came to 8 bases and at J to 4 bases, leaving 4 bases not matched to a gene. The germline CDR1 and CDR2 sequences are MNHEY and SMNVEV (reference sequence). Regarding this clone: Its antigen is undetermined.

This sequence was found in a human donor who was the organ donor for an intestinal transplant. The sample was unstimulated CD8+ T cells sorted from spleen or lymph node cells, taken before transplant. This sequence joins TRBV27 and TRBJ1-5; 8 nucleotides line up with TRBD1. The CDR3 DNA reads as TGTGCCAGCGCGCGGACAGGGAATCAGCCCCAGCATTTT. It is translated as CASARTGNQPQHF.